Listed below are T cell receptor beta chains from one sample, sequenced in a study of T cell responses to AZD1222 COVID-19 vaccine. Sequencing used immunoSEQ multiplex PCR; TCRdb keeps in-frame clones, though not all of them. This table has about 180,000 clones, approximately 94% appearing once. The sample here was peripheral blood, taken 28 days after the second AZD1222 dose. Every receptor here comes from an adult who received the AZD1222 COVID-19 vaccine. Each CDR3 is given with its conserved first and last residue. Each record gives: D gene, clone size, J gene, V gene, CDR3 protein, CDR3 DNA. D genes are given only for firm matches. Rows give clone size only sometimes, using once, few, many, or a class for an expanded clone.

d_call: -; clone_size: -; j_call: TRBJ2-2; v_call: TRBV25-1; cdr3_aa: CASSGFGTGELFF; cdr3_nt: TGTGCCAGCAGTGGATTTGGCACCGGGGAGCTGTTTTTT
d_call: TRBD1; clone_size: -; j_call: TRBJ1-6; v_call: TRBV28; cdr3_aa: CASTFGDRGASPLHF; cdr3_nt: TGTGCCAGCACCTTTGGTGACAGGGGGGCTTCACCCCTCCACTTT
d_call: -; clone_size: -; j_call: TRBJ2-2; v_call: TRBV6-1; cdr3_aa: CASSALRGPNTGELFF; cdr3_nt: TGTGCCAGCAGTGCCCTTAGGGGCCCGAACACCGGGGAGCTGTTTTTT
d_call: -; clone_size: -; j_call: TRBJ1-1; v_call: TRBV10-3; cdr3_aa: CAIRDTNTEAFF; cdr3_nt: TGTGCCATCAGGGATACTAACACTGAAGCTTTCTTT
d_call: -; clone_size: -; j_call: TRBJ1-2; v_call: TRBV4-3; cdr3_aa: CASSQRMGQGFNGYTF; cdr3_nt: TGCGCCAGCAGTCAACGTATGGGTCAGGGTTTCAATGGCTACACCTTC
d_call: TRBD1; clone_size: -; j_call: TRBJ1-2; v_call: TRBV12-3/TRBV12-4; cdr3_aa: CASSRTGSYGYTF; cdr3_nt: TGTGCCAGCAGTCGGACAGGGAGCTATGGCTACACCTTC
d_call: -; clone_size: -; j_call: TRBJ1-2; v_call: TRBV12-3/TRBV12-4; cdr3_aa: CASSPLSGSYTF; cdr3_nt: TGTGCCAGCAGTCCCCTCTCCGGAAGCTACACCTTC
d_call: -; clone_size: -; j_call: TRBJ1-2; v_call: TRBV11-1; cdr3_aa: CASSPPPPVYGYTF; cdr3_nt: TGTGCCAGCAGCCCACCCCCCCCAGTTTATGGCTACACCTTC
d_call: -; clone_size: -; j_call: TRBJ1-1; v_call: TRBV27; cdr3_aa: CASSYQVNTEAFF; cdr3_nt: TGTGCCAGCAGTTATCAGGTGAACACTGAAGCTTTCTTT
d_call: -; clone_size: -; j_call: TRBJ1-1; v_call: TRBV5-6; cdr3_aa: CASRDTGGYAFF; cdr3_nt: TGTGCCAGCAGAGACACCGGTGGGTATGCTTTCTTT
d_call: TRBD2; clone_size: -; j_call: TRBJ2-7; v_call: TRBV5-1; cdr3_aa: CASQRGSEYEQYF; cdr3_nt: TGCGCCAGTCAGCGCGGGAGTGAATACGAGCAGTACTTC
d_call: -; clone_size: -; j_call: TRBJ1-1; v_call: TRBV7-9; cdr3_aa: CASSGTGAPRNTEAFF; cdr3_nt: TGTGCCAGCAGCGGAACCGGTGCTCCTCGGAACACTGAAGCTTTCTTT
d_call: -; clone_size: -; j_call: TRBJ1-2; v_call: TRBV10-3; cdr3_aa: CAISDLGGDGYTF; cdr3_nt: TGTGCCATCAGTGATCTGGGGGGGGATGGCTACACCTTC
d_call: -; clone_size: -; j_call: TRBJ1-2; v_call: TRBV4-1; cdr3_aa: CASSQAALWDSYGYTF; cdr3_nt: TGCGCCAGCAGCCAAGCCGCCCTATGGGATAGCTATGGCTACACCTTC
d_call: -; clone_size: -; j_call: TRBJ1-6; v_call: TRBV18; cdr3_aa: CASSPDRGVLFSPLHF; cdr3_nt: TGTGCCAGCTCACCGGACCGGGGAGTTCTATTTTCACCCCTCCACTTT
d_call: TRBD2; clone_size: -; j_call: TRBJ2-1; v_call: TRBV3-1/TRBV3-2; cdr3_aa: CASSLKKTSADNEQFF; cdr3_nt: TGTGCCAGCAGCCTAAAAAAGACTAGCGCGGACAATGAGCAGTTCTTC
d_call: TRBD1; clone_size: -; j_call: TRBJ2-7; v_call: TRBV28; cdr3_aa: CASIRGQGRAYEQYF; cdr3_nt: TGTGCCAGCATCCGAGGACAGGGGAGGGCCTACGAGCAGTACTTC
d_call: -; clone_size: -; j_call: TRBJ1-6; v_call: TRBV28; cdr3_aa: CASSSTGHRLPLHF; cdr3_nt: TGTGCCAGCAGTTCCACAGGACATCGGTTACCCCTCCACTTT
d_call: -; clone_size: once; j_call: TRBJ1-2; v_call: TRBV24-1; cdr3_aa: CATSDPDRSYGYTF; cdr3_nt: TGTGCCACCAGTGATCCCGACAGGAGCTATGGCTACACCTTC
d_call: -; clone_size: once; j_call: TRBJ2-7; v_call: TRBV6-5; cdr3_aa: CASSYGAQVTYEQYF; cdr3_nt: TGTGCCAGCAGTTACGGGGCTCAGGTAACCTACGAGCAGTACTTC
d_call: TRBD1; clone_size: -; j_call: TRBJ1-4; v_call: TRBV27; cdr3_aa: CASAGTGTNEKLFF; cdr3_nt: TGTGCCAGTGCCGGGACAGGGACTAATGAAAAACTGTTTTTT
d_call: TRBD1; clone_size: -; j_call: TRBJ1-5; v_call: TRBV6-1; cdr3_aa: CASSEWDRDYSNQPQHF; cdr3_nt: TGTGCCAGCAGTGAGTGGGACAGGGATTATAGCAATCAGCCCCAGCATTTT
d_call: TRBD1; clone_size: once; j_call: TRBJ1-2; v_call: TRBV19; cdr3_aa: CATRDRGFNYGYTF; cdr3_nt: TGTGCCACACGGGACAGGGGATTCAACTATGGCTACACCTTC
d_call: -; clone_size: -; j_call: TRBJ2-1; v_call: TRBV11-2; cdr3_aa: CASTTSSPEQFF; cdr3_nt: TGTGCCAGCACCACTAGCAGTCCTGAGCAGTTCTTC
d_call: -; clone_size: -; j_call: TRBJ2-7; v_call: TRBV19; cdr3_aa: CASSAGGEQYF; cdr3_nt: TGTGCCAGTAGTGCCGGGGGCGAGCAGTACTTC
d_call: TRBD1; clone_size: -; j_call: TRBJ1-1; v_call: TRBV4-1; cdr3_aa: CASSPADRDLFGAFF; cdr3_nt: TGCGCCAGCAGCCCAGCCGACAGGGACTTGTTCGGAGCTTTCTTT
d_call: -; clone_size: few; j_call: TRBJ1-3; v_call: TRBV18; cdr3_aa: CASSPSQSGNTIYF; cdr3_nt: TGTGCCAGCTCACCAAGTCAGTCTGGAAACACCATATATTTT
d_call: -; clone_size: -; j_call: TRBJ1-2; v_call: TRBV19; cdr3_aa: CATSGHGYTF; cdr3_nt: TGTGCCACATCAGGGCATGGCTACACCTTC
d_call: -; clone_size: -; j_call: TRBJ1-1; v_call: TRBV19; cdr3_aa: CASSLRATNTEAFF; cdr3_nt: TGTGCCAGTAGTCTTCGGGCGACGAACACTGAAGCTTTCTTT
d_call: -; clone_size: -; j_call: TRBJ1-4; v_call: TRBV5-4; cdr3_aa: CASSLGRLGGEKLFF; cdr3_nt: TGTGCCAGCAGCTTGGGGAGGCTTGGGGGTGAAAAACTGTTTTTT
d_call: TRBD1; clone_size: -; j_call: TRBJ1-1; v_call: TRBV6-6; cdr3_aa: CASSYGTGRGTEAFF; cdr3_nt: TGTGCCAGCAGTTACGGGACAGGGAGAGGAACTGAAGCTTTCTTT
d_call: TRBD2; clone_size: -; j_call: TRBJ2-1; v_call: TRBV29-1; cdr3_aa: CSETHGGNEQFF; cdr3_nt: TGCAGCGAAACCCACGGGGGGAATGAGCAGTTCTTC
d_call: TRBD1; clone_size: -; j_call: TRBJ2-6; v_call: TRBV7-3; cdr3_aa: CASSAQGQTSGANVLTF; cdr3_nt: TGTGCCAGCAGCGCACAGGGACAGACCTCTGGGGCCAACGTCCTGACTTTC
d_call: -; clone_size: -; j_call: TRBJ2-6; v_call: TRBV21-1; cdr3_aa: CASKSGTGDVSGANVLTF; cdr3_nt: TGTGCCAGCAAATCCGGGACAGGGGATGTCTCTGGGGCCAACGTCCTGACTTTC
d_call: -; clone_size: -; j_call: TRBJ2-6; v_call: TRBV6-1; cdr3_aa: CASSEDPAGGANVLTF; cdr3_nt: TGTGCCAGCAGTGAAGACCCAGCGGGTGGGGCCAACGTCCTGACTTTC